The 9 T cell receptor beta chains in this list originate from one sample, sequenced in a study of T cell responses to AZD1222 COVID-19 vaccine. Data came from immunoSEQ multiplex PCR; TCRdb stores just in-frame clones and leaves some out. The table has about 120,000 clones, 80% to 90% seen once. Sequencing was performed on peripheral blood, taken on day 0 of AZD1222 vaccination. The receptors come from an adult in good health.

The V gene is TRBV6-5, the J gene TRBJ1-2; TRBD1 aligns across 9 bases. V shed 7 bases, J shed 9 bases, and the junction held 3 bases outside the gene matches. Germline V CDR1 and CDR2: MNHEY, SVGAGI. CDR3 length: 11 residues. The DNA for the CDR3 is TGTGCCAGCACGACAGGGGGTAGCTACACCTTC. Amino acids: CASTTGGSYTF.

In its sample, this clone was seen once. The chain joins TRBV6-5 to TRBJ2-1; TRBD1 is a possible D gene (6 bases). This CDR3 has 14 residues. Looked up from germline, CDR1 is MNHEY and CDR2 is SVGAGI. Trimming left V 6 bases short and J 6 bases short, with 15 bases between. Written as DNA, the CDR3 is TGTGCCAGCAGGAATATAGGGGGACGCAATGAGCAGTTCTTC. As protein: CASRNIGGRNEQFF.

The chain combines TRBV5-6 with TRBJ2-7; weak D call: TRBD2 (5 bases). CDR3 length equals 14 residues. Germline V gene sequence: CDR1 SGHDT, CDR2 YYEEEE. V lost 1 base to trimming and J lost 0 bases, with 8 bases between them. The CDR3 region has the DNA TGTGCCAGCAGCTTGTTCGGGAACTCCTACGAGCAGTACTTC. Amino acid sequence: CASSLFGNSYEQYF. The full variable domain, in which reference TRBV5-6 and TRBJ2-7 provide the parts outside the CDR3, is DAGVTQSPTHLIKTRGQQVTLRCSPKSGHDTVSWYQQALGQGPQFIFQYYEEEERQRGNFPDRFSGHQFPNYSSELNVNALLLGDSALYLCASSLFGNSYEQYFGPGTRLTVT.

A remark on this clone: A junction end diverges from the germline sequence, so it may reflect a read error. The chain employs TRBV5-6 and TRBJ1-2; a weak D match, TRBD1 (6 bases). Germline values: CDR1 SGHDT, CDR2 YYEEEE. The CDR3 has 13 residues. For the CDR3, the DNA is TGTGCCAGCAGCTTCTGGGGATCAGGGGTTGAGGCCTTC. This encodes CASSFWGSGVEAF.

V usage is TRBV7-6 and J usage is TRBJ2-5, with D hard to call. V was cut by 5 bases and J by 2 bases, with 12 bases left in between. CDR1 SGHVS and CDR2 FNYEAQ come from the germline V gene. CDR3 size: 14 residues. The CDR3 DNA sequence: TGTGCCAGCAGCCCCGTAGCTGAACAAGAGACCCAGTACTTC. It is translated as CASSPVAEQETQYF.

The chain joins TRBV5-1 to TRBJ1-3; D might be TRBD1 (6 bases). Germline CDR1 reads SGHRS; CDR2 reads YFSETQ. Trimming removed 5 bases at V and 4 bases at J, with 13 bases between. CDR3 size: 14 residues. CDR3 sequence (DNA): TGCGCCAGCAGTCCCACAGGGCTCGGAAACACCATATATTTT. Its translation: CASSPTGLGNTIYF.

The chain carries TRBV27 and TRBJ1-2; no firm D call. This CDR3 has 14 residues. The germline V gene encodes CDR1 MNHEY and CDR2 SMNVEV (reference sequence). The V end lost 4 bases, the J end lost 4 bases, and 13 bases lay between the germline ends. The CDR3: CASSSTPGTYGYTF. The CDR3, as DNA: TGTGCCAGCAGTTCCACCCCCGGTACCTATGGCTACACCTTC.

This rearrangement joins TRBV6-5 to TRBJ1-5; D unclear. Germline CDR1 and CDR2: MNHEY and SVGAGI. The V gene lost 7 bases and the J gene lost 4 bases, with 11 bases spanning the gap. The CDR3 is 13 amino acids. The DNA of the CDR3 is TGTGCCAGCACGGTTTTAGGTAATCAGCCCCAGCATTTT. It is translated as CASTVLGNQPQHF.

This chain joins TRBV4-3 and TRBJ2-3, with 8 bases aligning to TRBD2. Trimming at V came to 0 bases and at J to 1 base, leaving 3 bases not matched to a gene. There are 16 residues in the CDR3. Per the germline V gene, CDR1 is LGHNA and CDR2 is YSLEER. This CDR3 is CASSQDPGGGTDTQYF. The CDR3 nucleotides are TGCGCCAGCAGCCAAGATCCGGGGGGGGGCACAGATACGCAGTATTTT.